This TCR beta chain emerged from a study of technical replicates of blood from a few donors. V was shortened by 9 bases and J by 7 bases, with 19 bases between the two germline ends. Per the germline V gene, CDR1 is SGHDN and CDR2 is FVKESK. This CDR3 has 14 residues. Sequenced by immunoSEQ multiplex PCR; TCRdb stores in-frame clones only, minus some. The data show about 53,000 clones, about 82% seen once. Sequenced material: PBMCs. This TCR was recovered from a human donor in good health. Some clones in this sample may be carry-over from other donors' samples. The chain links TRBV14 to TRBJ2-1; tentatively, D is TRBD2 (7 bases). CDR3 protein: CASALGGPINEQFF. CDR3 bases: TGTGCCAGTGCCCTGGGGGGGCCAATAAATGAGCAGTTCTTC. The variable domain in full, with the rest retrieved from reference TRBV14 and TRBJ2-1, is EAGVTQFPSHSVIEKGQTVTLRCDPISGHDNLYWYRRVMGKEIKFLLHFVKESKQDESGMPNNRFLAERTGGTYSTLKVQPAELEDSGVYFCASALGGPINEQFFGPGTRLTVL.